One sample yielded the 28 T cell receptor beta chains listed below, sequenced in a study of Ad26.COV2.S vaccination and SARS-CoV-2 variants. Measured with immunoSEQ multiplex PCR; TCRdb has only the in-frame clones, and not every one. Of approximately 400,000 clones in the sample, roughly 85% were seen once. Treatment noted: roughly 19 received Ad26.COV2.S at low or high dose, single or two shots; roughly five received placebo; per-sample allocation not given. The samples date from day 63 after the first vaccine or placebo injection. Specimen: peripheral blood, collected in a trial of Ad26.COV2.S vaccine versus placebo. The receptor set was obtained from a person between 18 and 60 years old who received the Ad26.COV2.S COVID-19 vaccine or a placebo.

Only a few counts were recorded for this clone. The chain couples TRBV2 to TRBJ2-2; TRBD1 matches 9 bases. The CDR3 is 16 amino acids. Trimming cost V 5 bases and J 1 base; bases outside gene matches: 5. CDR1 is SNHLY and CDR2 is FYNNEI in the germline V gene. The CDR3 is CASSTQGAGNTGELFF. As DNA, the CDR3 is TGTGCCAGCAGTACACAGGGGGCCGGGAACACCGGGGAGCTGTTTTTT.

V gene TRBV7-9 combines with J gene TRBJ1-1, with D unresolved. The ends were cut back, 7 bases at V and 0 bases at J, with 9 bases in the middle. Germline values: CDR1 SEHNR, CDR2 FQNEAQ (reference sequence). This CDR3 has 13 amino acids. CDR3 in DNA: TGTGCCAGCACACCCTACATGAACACTGAAGCTTTCTTT. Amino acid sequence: CASTPYMNTEAFF.

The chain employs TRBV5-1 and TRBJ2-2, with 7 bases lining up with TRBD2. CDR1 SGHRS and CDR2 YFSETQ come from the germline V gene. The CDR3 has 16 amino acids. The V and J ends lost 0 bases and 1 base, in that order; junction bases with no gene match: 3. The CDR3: CASSLAGEGNTGELFF. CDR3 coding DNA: TGCGCCAGCAGCTTGGCCGGGGAGGGGAACACCGGGGAGCTGTTTTTT.

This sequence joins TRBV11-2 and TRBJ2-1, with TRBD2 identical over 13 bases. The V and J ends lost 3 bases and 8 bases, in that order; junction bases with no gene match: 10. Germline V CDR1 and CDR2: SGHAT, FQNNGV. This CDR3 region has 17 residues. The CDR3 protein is CASSFSLTSGRSHEQFF. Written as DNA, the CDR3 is TGTGCCAGCAGCTTCTCCCTGACTAGCGGGAGGTCCCATGAGCAGTTCTTC.

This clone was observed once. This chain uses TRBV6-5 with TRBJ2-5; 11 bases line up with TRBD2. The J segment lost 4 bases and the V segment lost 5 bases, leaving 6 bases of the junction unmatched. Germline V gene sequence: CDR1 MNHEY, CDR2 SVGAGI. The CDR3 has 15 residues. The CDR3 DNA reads TGTGCCAGCAGTCCCCTAGCGGGAGGAATAGAGACCCAGTACTTC. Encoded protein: CASSPLAGGIETQYF.

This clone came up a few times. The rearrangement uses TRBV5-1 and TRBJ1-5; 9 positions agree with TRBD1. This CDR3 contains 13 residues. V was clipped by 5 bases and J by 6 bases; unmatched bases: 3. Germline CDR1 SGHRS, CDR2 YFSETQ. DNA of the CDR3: TGCGCCAGCAGGCAGGACAGGGGTCAGCCCCAGCATTTT. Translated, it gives CASRQDRGQPQHF.

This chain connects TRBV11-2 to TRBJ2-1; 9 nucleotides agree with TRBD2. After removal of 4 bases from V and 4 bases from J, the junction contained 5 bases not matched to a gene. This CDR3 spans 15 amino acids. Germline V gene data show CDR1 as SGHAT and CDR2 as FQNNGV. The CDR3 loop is CASSSLAGRYNEQFF. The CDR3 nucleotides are TGTGCCAGCAGCTCACTAGCGGGTAGATACAATGAGCAGTTCTTC.

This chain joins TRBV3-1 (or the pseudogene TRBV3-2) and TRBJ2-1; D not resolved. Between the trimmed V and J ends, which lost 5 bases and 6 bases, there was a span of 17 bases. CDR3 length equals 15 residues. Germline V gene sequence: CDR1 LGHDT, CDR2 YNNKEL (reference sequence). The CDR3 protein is CASSSRATNPNEQFF. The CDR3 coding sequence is TGTGCCAGCAGCTCCCGGGCCACAAATCCCAATGAGCAGTTCTTC.

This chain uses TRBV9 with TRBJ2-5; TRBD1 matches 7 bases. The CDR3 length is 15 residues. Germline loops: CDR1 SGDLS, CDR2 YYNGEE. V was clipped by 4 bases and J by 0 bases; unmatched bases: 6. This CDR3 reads CASSSGQPYQETQYF. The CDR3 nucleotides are TGTGCCAGCAGCTCGGGACAGCCGTACCAAGAGACCCAGTACTTC.

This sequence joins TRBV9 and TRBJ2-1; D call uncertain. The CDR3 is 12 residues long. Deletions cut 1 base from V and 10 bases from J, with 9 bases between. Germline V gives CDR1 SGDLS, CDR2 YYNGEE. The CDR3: CASSVPSREQFF. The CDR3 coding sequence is TGTGCCAGCAGCGTACCCTCTAGGGAGCAGTTCTTC.

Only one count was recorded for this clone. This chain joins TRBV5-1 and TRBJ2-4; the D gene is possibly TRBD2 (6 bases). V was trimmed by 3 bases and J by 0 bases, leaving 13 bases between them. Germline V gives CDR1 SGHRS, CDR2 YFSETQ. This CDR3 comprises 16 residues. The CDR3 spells CASSSAGTLAKNIQYF. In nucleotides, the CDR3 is TGCGCCAGCAGCTCAGCGGGTACACTAGCCAAAAACATTCAGTACTTC. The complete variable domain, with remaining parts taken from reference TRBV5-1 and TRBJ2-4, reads KAGVTQTPRYLIKTRGQQVTLSCSPISGHRSVSWYQQTPGQGLQFLFEYFSETQRNKGNFPGRFSGRQFSNSRSEMNVSTLELGDSALYLCASSSAGTLAKNIQYFGAGTRLSVL.

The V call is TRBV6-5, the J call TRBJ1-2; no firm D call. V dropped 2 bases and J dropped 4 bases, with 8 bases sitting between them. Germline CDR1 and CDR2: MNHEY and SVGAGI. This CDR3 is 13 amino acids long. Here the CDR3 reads CASSYEHTYGYTF. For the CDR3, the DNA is TGTGCCAGCAGTTACGAACACACCTATGGCTACACCTTC.

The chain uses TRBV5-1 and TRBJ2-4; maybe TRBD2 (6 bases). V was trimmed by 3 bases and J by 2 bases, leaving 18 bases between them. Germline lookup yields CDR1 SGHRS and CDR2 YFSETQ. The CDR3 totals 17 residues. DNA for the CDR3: TGCGCCAGCAGCTGGGGGTGGGTAGCGGAGCCCAAAAACATTCAGTACTTC. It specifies CASSWGWVAEPKNIQYF.

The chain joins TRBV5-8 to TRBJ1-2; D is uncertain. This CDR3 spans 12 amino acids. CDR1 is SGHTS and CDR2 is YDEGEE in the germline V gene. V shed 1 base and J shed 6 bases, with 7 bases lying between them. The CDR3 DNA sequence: TGTGCCAGCAGCTTGCTCGGGGATGGCTACACCTTC. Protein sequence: CASSLLGDGYTF.

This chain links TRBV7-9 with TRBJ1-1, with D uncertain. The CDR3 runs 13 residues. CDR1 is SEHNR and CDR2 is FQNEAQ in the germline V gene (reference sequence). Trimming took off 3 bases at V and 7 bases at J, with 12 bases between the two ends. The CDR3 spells CASSFGSGREAFF. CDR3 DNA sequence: TGTGCCAGCAGCTTCGGGAGCGGGCGTGAAGCTTTCTTT. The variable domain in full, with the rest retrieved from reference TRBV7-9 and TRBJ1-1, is DTGVSQNPRHKITKRGQNVTFRCDPISEHNRLYWYRQTLGQGPEFLTYFQNEAQLEKSRLLSDRFSAERPKGSFSTLEIQRTEQGDSAMYLCASSFGSGREAFFGQGTRLTVV.

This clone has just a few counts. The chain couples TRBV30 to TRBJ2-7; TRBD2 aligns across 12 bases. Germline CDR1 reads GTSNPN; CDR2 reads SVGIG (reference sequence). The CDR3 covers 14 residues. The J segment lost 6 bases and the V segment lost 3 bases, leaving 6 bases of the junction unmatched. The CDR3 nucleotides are TGTGCCTGGAGGAGACTAGCGGGAGCCCTCGAGCAGTACTTC. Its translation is CAWRRLAGALEQYF.

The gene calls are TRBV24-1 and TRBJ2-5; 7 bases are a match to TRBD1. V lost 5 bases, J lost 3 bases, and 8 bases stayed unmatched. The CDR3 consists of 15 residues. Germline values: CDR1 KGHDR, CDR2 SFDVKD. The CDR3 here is CATSALRQGKETQYF. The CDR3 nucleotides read TGTGCCACCAGTGCCCTCAGACAGGGTAAAGAGACCCAGTACTTC.

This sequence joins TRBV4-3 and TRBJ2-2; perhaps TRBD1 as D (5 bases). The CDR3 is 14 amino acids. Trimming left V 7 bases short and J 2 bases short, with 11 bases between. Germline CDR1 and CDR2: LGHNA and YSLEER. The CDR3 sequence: CASKAGFNTGELFF. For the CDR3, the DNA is TGCGCCAGCAAGGCAGGGTTTAACACCGGGGAGCTGTTTTTT.

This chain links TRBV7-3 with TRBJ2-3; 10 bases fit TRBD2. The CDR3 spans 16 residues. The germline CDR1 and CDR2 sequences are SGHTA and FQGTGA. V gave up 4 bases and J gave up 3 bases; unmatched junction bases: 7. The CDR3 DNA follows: TGTGCCAGCAGCTCAGATCCGGGACTAGCGACAGATACGCAGTATTTT. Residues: CASSSDPGLATDTQYF.

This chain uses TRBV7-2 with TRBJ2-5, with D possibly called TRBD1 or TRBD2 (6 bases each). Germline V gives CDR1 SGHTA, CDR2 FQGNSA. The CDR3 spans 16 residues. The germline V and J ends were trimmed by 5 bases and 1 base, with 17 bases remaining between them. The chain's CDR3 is CASSNWGAGSQETQYF. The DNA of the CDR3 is TGTGCCAGCAGCAACTGGGGGGCGGGGAGCCAAGAGACCCAGTACTTC.

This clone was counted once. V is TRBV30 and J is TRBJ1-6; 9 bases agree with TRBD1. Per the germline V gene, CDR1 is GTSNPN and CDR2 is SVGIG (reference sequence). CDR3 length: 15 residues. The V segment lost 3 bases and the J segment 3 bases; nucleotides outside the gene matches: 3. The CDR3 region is CAWRGQGHYNSPLHF. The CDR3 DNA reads TGTGCCTGGAGGGGACAGGGCCACTATAATTCACCCCTCCACTTT.

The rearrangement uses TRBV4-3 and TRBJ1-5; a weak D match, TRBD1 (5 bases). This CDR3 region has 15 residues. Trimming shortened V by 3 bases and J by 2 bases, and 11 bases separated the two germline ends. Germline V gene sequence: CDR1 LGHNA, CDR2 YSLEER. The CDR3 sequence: CASSQGPGGNQPQHF. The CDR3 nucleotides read TGCGCCAGCAGCCAGGGACCAGGAGGCAATCAGCCCCAGCATTTT.

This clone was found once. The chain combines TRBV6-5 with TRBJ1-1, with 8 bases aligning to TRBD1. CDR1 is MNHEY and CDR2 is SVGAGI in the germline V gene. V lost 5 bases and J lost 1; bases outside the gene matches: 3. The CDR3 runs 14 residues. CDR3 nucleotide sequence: TGTGCCAGCAGTCCCGGACAGGGGAACACTGAAGCTTTCTTT. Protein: CASSPGQGNTEAFF.

CDR3 sequence (DNA): TGTGCCAGCTCACCTAATACGGGAGTGAGGGAGCAGTACTTC. It specifies CASSPNTGVREQYF. The genes are TRBV18 and TRBJ2-7; TRBD2 is a possible D gene (6 bases). Trimming cost V 3 bases and J 7 bases, with 16 bases left between them. Germline V CDR1 and CDR2: KGHSH, LQKENI. The CDR3 spans 14 residues.

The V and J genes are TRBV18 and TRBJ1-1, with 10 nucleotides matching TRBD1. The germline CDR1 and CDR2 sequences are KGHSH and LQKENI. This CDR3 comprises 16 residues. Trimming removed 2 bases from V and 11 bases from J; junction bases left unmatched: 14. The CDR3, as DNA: TGTGCCAGCTCACCAGGAAGGGGACAGGGGCACTGGTGGGCTTTCTTT. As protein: CASSPGRGQGHWWAFF.

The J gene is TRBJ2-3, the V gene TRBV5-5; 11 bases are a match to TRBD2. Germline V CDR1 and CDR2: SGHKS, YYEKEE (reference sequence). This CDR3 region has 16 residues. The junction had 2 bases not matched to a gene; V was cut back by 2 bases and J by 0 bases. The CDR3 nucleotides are TGTGCCAGCAGCTTACGACTAGCGGGAAGCACAGATACGCAGTATTTT. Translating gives CASSLRLAGSTDTQYF. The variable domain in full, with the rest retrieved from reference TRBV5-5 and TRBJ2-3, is DAGVTQSPTHLIKTRGQQVTLRCSPISGHKSVSWYQQVLGQGPQFIFQYYEKEERGRGNFPDRFSARQFPNYSSELNVNALLLGDSALYLCASSLRLAGSTDTQYFGPGTRLTVL.

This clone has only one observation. The CDR3 loop is CASSEVQGASQPQHF. In DNA, the CDR3 is TGTGCCAGCAGTGAAGTACAGGGGGCCAGTCAGCCCCAGCATTTT. J is TRBJ1-5 and V is TRBV2; TRBD1 agrees at 9 bases. The V gene end was trimmed by 1 base and the J gene end by 6 bases; junction bases not matched to a gene: 4. Germline V gene lookup returns CDR1 SNHLY and CDR2 FYNNEI. CDR3 length: 15 residues.

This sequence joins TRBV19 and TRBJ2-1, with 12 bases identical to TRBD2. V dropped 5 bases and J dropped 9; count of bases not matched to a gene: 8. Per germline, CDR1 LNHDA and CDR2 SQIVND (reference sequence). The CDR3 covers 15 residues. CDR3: CASSPSGTSGSEQFF. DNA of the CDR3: TGTGCCAGTAGTCCTTCCGGGACTAGCGGGTCTGAGCAGTTCTTC.